One sample yielded the 13 T cell receptor beta chains listed below, sequenced in a study of response to subunit inactivated influenza vaccine. TCRdb ran MiXCR on the RT-PCR reads and lists one entry per CDR3 protein. The data contain about 540,000 distinct CDR3 sequences, around 15% of them singletons. Sequenced here: PBMCs from blood, sampled roughly 12 days after vaccination. Receptors originate from a man between 45 and 60 years old who received an inactivated influenza vaccine.

A few counts support this clonotype. The chain is built from TRBV29-1 and TRBJ1-1, with D possibly being TRBD1 (5 bases). Germline CDR1 and CDR2: SQVTM and ANQGSEA. V lost 2 bases and J 11 bases, leaving 12 bases between the germline ends. The CDR3 runs 11 residues. CDR3 DNA sequence: TGCAGCGTTGAACCTCTTCGGGGGGCTTTCTTT. This codes for CSVEPLRGAFF.

The rearrangement uses TRBV7-2 and TRBJ1-2, with 9 bases lining up with TRBD1. V lost 5 bases, J lost 8 bases, and 9 bases stayed unmatched. This CDR3 is built from 14 residues. Germline values: CDR1 SGHTA, CDR2 FQGNSA. The CDR3, as DNA: TGTGCCAGCAGCCAGGGGACAGGGATCGGAGGCTACACCTTC. It encodes CASSQGTGIGGYTF.

This clonotype showed up just a few times. The CDR3 reads CASTPPGPNQPQHF. The DNA for the CDR3 is TGTGCCAGCACCCCCCCGGGACCCAATCAGCCCCAGCATTTT. J is TRBJ1-5 and V is TRBV28; a weak D match, TRBD1 (5 bases). CDR1 is MDHEN and CDR2 is SYDVKM in the germline V gene. Trimming shortened V by 7 bases and J by 3 bases, and 13 bases separated the two germline ends. This CDR3 contains 14 residues.

This clonotype occurred a few times. The chain carries TRBV20-1 and TRBJ2-1; 7 positions agree with TRBD2. CDR1 and CDR2 (germline): DFQATT, SNEGSKA (reference sequence). The ends lost 1 base at V and 10 bases at J; junction bases unmatched: 4. This CDR3 region has 12 residues. The CDR3 loop reads CSARGPSGEQFF. The CDR3 DNA follows: TGCAGTGCTAGAGGTCCTAGCGGAGAGCAGTTCTTC.

This clonotype was counted between two and nine times. This sequence joins TRBV20-1 and TRBJ2-3, with D perhaps TRBD1 or TRBD2 (5 bases each). Germline V CDR1 and CDR2: DFQATT, SNEGSKA (reference sequence). With 3 bases removed from V and 4 bases from J, the gap between germline ends came to 8 bases. CDR3 size: 12 residues. The CDR3, as DNA: TGCAGTGCTAGGCAGGGACCAGATACGCAGTATTTT. Its translation: CSARQGPDTQYF.

The chain uses TRBV7-2 and TRBJ2-3; tentatively, D is TRBD2 (6 bases). Germline lookup yields CDR1 SGHTA and CDR2 FQGNSA. The CDR3 loop spans 11 amino acids. V gave up 8 bases and J gave up 11 bases, with 14 bases separating them. The CDR3: CASSAGSRQYF. The CDR3 nucleotides read TGTGCCAGCTCGGCGGGGAGTCGGCAGTATTTT.

The chain carries TRBV20-1 and TRBJ2-7; D is possibly TRBD1 or TRBD2 (5 bases each). CDR1 is DFQATT and CDR2 is SNEGSKA in the germline V gene (reference sequence). The ends were cut back, 4 bases at V and 3 bases at J, with 16 bases in the middle. This CDR3 contains 14 residues. The CDR3 loop is CSATGTELFYEQYF. CDR3 DNA: TGCAGTGCTACTGGGACCGAACTCTTCTACGAGCAGTACTTC.

This clonotype was seen a handful of times. The chain is built from TRBV7-2 and TRBJ2-1; D ambiguous. Trimming removed 8 bases from V and 6 bases from J, with 23 bases in between. CDR1 and CDR2 from the germline V gene are SGHTA and FQGNSA. CDR3 size: 16 residues. In DNA form, the CDR3 reads TGTGCCAGCGGTGAATTGGGGTTATACAAAGTCAATGAGCAGTTCTTC. This sequence encodes CASGELGLYKVNEQFF.

This clonotype appeared many times. The CDR3 is CASSLSSREISYEQYF. CDR3 nucleotides: TGTGCCAGCAGTTTATCCAGCAGGGAAATCTCCTACGAGCAGTACTTC. This rearrangement joins TRBV28 to TRBJ2-7, with a possible D match to TRBD1 (5 bases). The V and J ends lost 1 base and 0 bases respectively, with 13 bases between them. Germline V gene lookup returns CDR1 MDHEN and CDR2 SYDVKM. The CDR3 covers 16 residues.

This clonotype was recorded at least ten times. This chain links TRBV11-2 with TRBJ2-2; D remains ambiguous. The germline gives CDR1 SGHAT, CDR2 FQNNGV. This CDR3 contains 12 residues. The V gene lost 4 bases and the J gene lost 6 bases, with 6 bases spanning the gap. This CDR3 reads CASSSWPGELFF. The DNA for the CDR3 is TGTGCCAGCAGCTCATGGCCCGGGGAGCTGTTTTTT.

The rearrangement joins TRBV4-2 to TRBJ2-7; tentatively, D is TRBD2 (5 bases). Trimming pared 4 bases from V and 0 bases from J, leaving 10 bases between. The CDR3 is 14 amino acids. Looked up from germline, CDR1 is LGHNA and CDR2 is YNFKEQ. In DNA form, the CDR3 reads TGTGCCAGCAGCCGTCCGGGGAGCTCCTACGAGCAGTACTTC. Residues: CASSRPGSSYEQYF.

The chain carries TRBV3-1 and TRBJ1-1; tentatively, D is TRBD1 (6 bases). The CDR3 extends over 14 amino acids. Germline-derived CDR1 and CDR2 are LGHDT and YNNKEL (reference sequence). V shed 2 bases and J shed 5 bases, with 12 bases lying between them. The DNA of the CDR3 is TGTGCCAGCAGCCAAAGGACAGCGGGAACTGAAGCTTTCTTT. This sequence encodes CASSQRTAGTEAFF.

This clonotype appeared many times. CDR3 amino acids: CSAPKKAGGRTDTQYF. Here the CDR3 DNA reads TGCAGTGCTCCGAAAAAAGCGGGAGGACGCACAGATACGCAGTATTTT. The chain carries TRBV20-1 and TRBJ2-3, with TRBD2 matching 9 bases. Per germline, CDR1 DFQATT and CDR2 SNEGSKA (reference sequence). The CDR3 is 16 residues long. Losses at the gene ends were 5 bases for V and 1 base for J; bases not matched to a gene: 10.